The 20 T cell receptor beta chains below come from one sample, sequenced in a study of cytomegalovirus exposure and HLA in healthy donors. PCR was performed using 60 Vbeta and 13 Jbeta primers. Assay: immunoSEQ multiplex PCR; the TCRdb copy retains only in-frame clones and omits some. The sample holds approximately 150,000 clones, just over 75% seen once. The sequenced sample was PBMCs. All receptors derive from a woman in her twenties or thirties in good health and CMV-seropositive.

The chain employs TRBV2 and TRBJ2-1; 11 bases fit TRBD2. The J segment lost 6 bases and the V segment lost 6 bases, leaving 7 bases of the junction unmatched. The CDR3 loop spans 15 amino acids. CDR1 and CDR2 (germline): SNHLY, FYNNEI. The CDR3 protein is CASRVAGGPFNEQFF. For the CDR3, the DNA is TGTGCCAGCAGGGTAGCGGGAGGGCCCTTCAATGAGCAGTTCTTC.

This rearrangement joins TRBV19 to TRBJ1-1; 9 bases are shared with TRBD1. Germline loops: CDR1 LNHDA, CDR2 SQIVND (reference sequence). The V gene end was trimmed by 8 bases and the J gene end by 1 base; junction bases not matched to a gene: 5. The CDR3 is made up of 14 amino acids. CDR3 protein: CASVIQGANTEAFF. For the CDR3, the DNA is TGTGCCAGTGTTATACAGGGGGCGAACACTGAAGCTTTCTTT.

The rearrangement uses TRBV9 and TRBJ2-7; TRBD1 matches 9 bases. J lost 3 bases, V lost 4 bases, and 8 bases had no gene match. The length of the CDR3 is 15 residues. Germline V CDR1 and CDR2: SGDLS, YYNGEE. CDR3 region: CASSLDRGISYEQYF. CDR3 nucleotides: TGTGCCAGCAGCCTCGACAGGGGGATTAGCTACGAGCAGTACTTC.

This chain connects TRBV10-3 to TRBJ2-7; TRBD1 might be the D (5 bases). The germline V and J ends were trimmed by 0 bases and 5 bases, with 14 bases remaining between them. The germline V gene has CDR1 ENHRY and CDR2 SYGVKD. This CDR3 has 15 amino acids. Written as DNA, the CDR3 is TGTGCCATCAGTGAGTCGAACGCAGGGTTCGACGAGCAGTACTTC. It encodes CAISESNAGFDEQYF.

V is TRBV29-1 and J is TRBJ1-1, with 7 bases lining up with TRBD1. The CDR3 length is 12 residues. With 7 bases clipped from V and 5 bases from J, the junction kept 7 bases outside the gene matches. CDR1 and CDR2 from the germline V gene are SQVTM and ANQGSEA. CDR3 in DNA: TGCAGCGCATCGGACAGGAGTACTGAAGCTTTCTTT. Its protein is CSASDRSTEAFF. Using reference TRBV29-1 and TRBJ1-1 for the parts outside the CDR3, the full variable domain is SAVISQKPSRDICQRGTSLTIQCQVDSQVTMMFWYRQQPGQSLTLIATANQGSEATYESGFVIDKFPISRPNLTFSTLTVSNMSPEDSSIYLCSASDRSTEAFFGQGTRLTVV.

This clone was observed a few times. This chain uses TRBV7-3 with TRBJ2-2; the D gene is possibly TRBD2 (6 bases). The V end was cut by 5 bases, the J end by 4 bases, with 14 bases between. The CDR3 is made up of 15 amino acids. Germline values: CDR1 SGHTA, CDR2 FQGTGA. The CDR3 loop reads CASSLLAMGTGELFF. CDR3 nucleotides: TGTGCCAGCAGCCTCCTAGCGATGGGCACCGGGGAGCTGTTTTTT. Using reference TRBV7-3 and TRBJ2-2 for the parts outside the CDR3, the full variable domain is GAGVSQTPSNKVTEKGKYVELRCDPISGHTALYWYRQSLGQGPEFLIYFQGTGAADDSGLPNDRFFAVRPEGSVSTLKIQRTERGDSAVYLCASSLLAMGTGELFFGEGSRLTVL.

This clone occurred a few times. The chain is built from TRBV5-1 and TRBJ2-7; maybe TRBD1 (6 bases). Germline CDR1 reads SGHRS; CDR2 reads YFSETQ. Trimming left V 4 bases short and J 7 bases short, with 15 bases between. There are 13 residues in the CDR3. The CDR3 nucleotides read TGCGCCAGCAGCCCCAGCCCCGACAGGGAGCAGTACTTC. Amino acids: CASSPSPDREQYF.

This rearrangement joins TRBV6-1 to TRBJ2-5; D remains ambiguous. The CDR3 is made up of 16 amino acids. With 4 bases removed from V and 2 bases from J, the gap between germline ends came to 17 bases. Per germline, CDR1 MNHNS and CDR2 SASEGT. The CDR3 DNA reads as TGTGCCAGCAGTGGGAGTCTCAGTCTCGGACAAGAGACCCAGTACTTC. This translates into CASSGSLSLGQETQYF.

The chain carries TRBV6-1 and TRBJ2-6; D may be TRBD1 (6 bases). The CDR3 is 18 residues long. CDR1 MNHNS and CDR2 SASEGT come from the germline V gene. V lost 0 bases to trimming and J lost 0 bases, with 12 bases between them. CDR3 nucleotide sequence: TGTGCCAGCAGTGAAGCCCGGGACACTTACTCTGGGGCCAACGTCCTGACTTTC. Translated: CASSEARDTYSGANVLTF.

This rearrangement joins TRBV6-1 to TRBJ2-3; TRBD2 agrees at 13 bases. V lost 4 bases, J lost 3 bases, and 10 bases stayed unmatched. Germline V gene data show CDR1 as MNHNS and CDR2 as SASEGT. This CDR3 has 18 amino acids. Written as DNA, the CDR3 is TGTGCCAGCAGTGTCCCGGCTGGACTAGCGGGAGAAACAGATACGCAGTATTTT. This codes for CASSVPAGLAGETDTQYF.

The chain carries TRBV7-2 and TRBJ1-1; no definite D call. CDR1 is SGHTA and CDR2 is FQGNSA in the germline V gene. The CDR3 consists of 13 residues. V was cut by 5 bases and J by 1 base, with 8 bases left in between. CDR3 coding DNA: TGTGCCAGCAGCCAACAGTGGAACACTGAAGCTTTCTTT. Its translation is CASSQQWNTEAFF.

This sequence joins TRBV4-3 and TRBJ2-3; TRBD2 aligns across 11 bases. This CDR3 spans 16 amino acids. Unmatched junction bases numbered 4, after V lost 0 bases and J lost 5 bases. From germline, CDR1 is LGHNA and CDR2 YSLEER. The CDR3 region has the DNA TGCGCCAGCAGCCAAGAACTAGCGGGAGATGTAGATACGCAGTATTTT. It yields the protein CASSQELAGDVDTQYF.

This clone was observed a few times. The chain links TRBV7-9 to TRBJ1-1; D possibly corresponds to TRBD1 (6 bases). Trimming removed 6 bases at V and 6 bases at J, with 14 bases between. This CDR3 contains 13 residues. Germline CDR1 SEHNR, CDR2 FQNEAQ (reference sequence). CDR3 residues: CASSINGGPEAFF. CDR3 coding DNA: TGTGCCAGCAGTATTAACGGGGGGCCTGAAGCTTTCTTT.

The V gene is TRBV6-5, the J gene TRBJ1-5; TRBD1 is a possible D gene (6 bases). Per the germline V gene, CDR1 is MNHEY and CDR2 is SVGAGI. V lost 8 bases and J lost 2, with 10 bases in between. CDR3 size: 13 residues. The CDR3 sequence is CASRRGGNQPQHF. Here the CDR3 DNA reads TGTGCCAGCCGCAGGGGAGGCAATCAGCCCCAGCATTTT.

The V and J genes are TRBV11-2 and TRBJ2-7; 13 bases map to TRBD2. Per the germline V gene, CDR1 is SGHAT and CDR2 is FQNNGV. The ends lost 4 bases at V and 4 bases at J; junction bases unmatched: 4. The CDR3 contains 15 residues. CDR3 residues: CASSSRTSGSYEQYF. For the CDR3, the DNA is TGTGCCAGCAGCTCCAGGACTAGCGGGAGTTACGAGCAGTACTTC.

The table lists this clone with a few counts. The V and J genes are TRBV5-1 and TRBJ1-3; D is possibly TRBD1 (6 bases). The V gene lost 4 bases and the J gene lost 7 bases, with 15 bases spanning the gap. The V gene's germline CDR1 is SGHRS and CDR2 YFSETQ. This CDR3 has 14 amino acids. CDR3 sequence: CASSNPGVGNTIYF. The CDR3 nucleotides are TGCGCCAGCAGCAACCCAGGGGTAGGGAACACCATATATTTT.

V usage is TRBV9 and J usage is TRBJ1-2; no clear D. The CDR3 totals 15 residues. CDR1 is SGDLS, CDR2 YYNGEE, per germline. V gave up 3 bases and J gave up 6 bases, with 18 bases separating them. CDR3 nucleotide sequence: TGTGCCAGCAGCGGGACCCTTCGGGGTTACGATGGCTACACCTTC. Its translation is CASSGTLRGYDGYTF.

This chain joins TRBV10-3 and TRBJ1-1, with no clear D. The V gene lost 2 bases and the J gene lost 2 bases, with 12 bases spanning the gap. The CDR3 is 15 residues long. CDR1 is ENHRY and CDR2 is SYGVKD in the germline V gene. The CDR3 is CAISESGEANTEAFF. In nucleotides, the CDR3 is TGTGCCATCAGTGAGAGCGGTGAAGCTAACACTGAAGCTTTCTTT.

The genes are TRBV20-1 and TRBJ1-2; the D is unclear. V dropped 5 bases and J dropped 8 bases, with 12 bases sitting between them. In germline, CDR1 is DFQATT, CDR2 SNEGSKA (reference sequence). The CDR3 contains 11 residues. The CDR3 nucleotides read TGCAGTGCTCCCCGGCCGGGGGGCTACACCTTC. This translates into CSAPRPGGYTF.

The rearrangement uses TRBV7-2 and TRBJ2-2, with D maybe TRBD2 (6 bases). CDR1 SGHTA and CDR2 FQGNSA come from the germline V gene. V lost 5 bases to trimming and J lost 6 bases, with 13 bases between them. CDR3 size: 14 residues. Written as DNA, the CDR3 is TGTGCCAGCAGCATGGGCCTAGCGTCCGGGGAGCTGTTTTTT. Protein sequence: CASSMGLASGELFF.